A single sample is the source of the 10 T cell receptor beta chains below, sequenced in a study of CD8 T cells in ankylosing spondylitis. Notes on the study in general: Among TCR beta sequences, a motif of eight or nine highly homologous variants appeared characteristic of ankylosing spondylitis blood.

TCRdb ran MiXCR on the 5' RACE reads and lists one entry per CDR3 protein. This table holds about 440,000 distinct CDR3 sequences, roughly a sixth found once. These TCRs' antigens remain unknown. The sample was blood, either unsorted or a sorted T cell fraction (not recorded which). The receptors come from a male donor with ankylosing spondylitis.

The table lists this clonotype with many counts. The chain has TRBV6-1 and TRBJ2-3, with 8 bases aligning to TRBD2. J gave up 5 bases and V 6 bases, and 7 bases lay outside the gene matches. Germline assignment: CDR1 MNHNS and CDR2 SASEGT. This CDR3 has 14 amino acids. The CDR3 loop reads CASSTRGGVDTQYF. The CDR3 DNA sequence: TGTGCCAGCAGCACCCGGGGGGGAGTAGATACGCAGTATTTT.

The chain employs TRBV18 and TRBJ2-2; 14 nucleotides agree with TRBD2. CDR3 length: 15 amino acids. Germline trimming cut 3 bases from V and 7 bases from J; bases unmatched to any gene: 1. Germline loops: CDR1 KGHSH, CDR2 LQKENI. As DNA, the CDR3 is TGTGCCAGCTCACCGGGACTAGCGGGAGTCGGGGAGCTGTTTTTT. Translated, it gives CASSPGLAGVGELFF.

This chain connects TRBV20-1 to TRBJ2-2; no firm D call. Trimming removed 6 bases at V and 6 bases at J, with 14 bases between. The CDR3 is 13 amino acids. The germline V gene has CDR1 DFQATT and CDR2 SNEGSKA (reference sequence). The CDR3 DNA follows: TGCAGTGCCATGGGCCAGTCCCCCGGGGAGCTGTTTTTT. Protein sequence: CSAMGQSPGELFF.

The chain couples TRBV30 to TRBJ1-3; no clear D gene. The CDR3 spans 12 residues. Trimming took 0 bases from V and 10 from J, leaving 10 bases between them. Germline assignment: CDR1 GTSNPN and CDR2 SVGIG (reference sequence). The CDR3 DNA sequence: TGTGCCTGGAGTGTAACGCGAAGTACCATATATTTT. Its protein is CAWSVTRSTIYF.

This clonotype was counted only a few times. This chain joins TRBV11-1 and TRBJ1-5, with TRBD1 identical over 9 bases. This CDR3 is 17 amino acids long. CDR1 and CDR2 (germline): SGHAT, FQDESV (reference sequence). The trim removed 5 bases at V and 5 bases at J, leaving 13 bases unmatched. CDR3 in amino acids: CASSENPTRDRDQPQHF. The CDR3, as DNA: TGTGCCAGCAGCGAGAACCCAACCCGGGACAGGGATCAGCCCCAGCATTTT.

The V gene is TRBV11-2, the J gene TRBJ1-6; weak D call: TRBD1 (5 bases). Germline values: CDR1 SGHAT, CDR2 FQNNGV. This CDR3 is 17 amino acids long. The V and J ends lost 5 bases and 5 bases respectively, with 19 bases between them. CDR3 sequence (DNA): TGTGCCAGCAGCCGAAAAGTATCCCGACAGAATAATTCACCCCTCCACTTT. This translates into CASSRKVSRQNNSPLHF.

This clonotype has more than one count but fewer than ten. This chain links TRBV12-3 or TRBV12-4 with TRBJ1-5, with 12 bases identical to TRBD1. The CDR3 totals 15 residues. V lost 6 bases to trimming and J lost 6 bases; unmatched junction nucleotides: 6. In DNA, the CDR3 is TGTGCCAGCAGGCCGGGACAGGGGGCAGTTCAGCCCCAGCATTTT. Protein: CASRPGQGAVQPQHF.

This clonotype occurred a few times. The chain uses TRBV13 and TRBJ2-6; weak D call: TRBD1 (6 bases). Trimming shortened V by 5 bases and J by 4 bases, and 18 bases separated the two germline ends. CDR3 length: 17 amino acids. Germline V gene sequence: CDR1 PRHDT, CDR2 FYEKMQ (reference sequence). CDR3 coding DNA: TGTGCCAGCAGCGCGGGCCTACAGGGTGGAGGGGCCAACGTCCTGACTTTC. Translation: CASSAGLQGGGANVLTF.

V and J are TRBV12-3 or TRBV12-4 and TRBJ2-1, with D maybe TRBD2 (5 bases). Trimming stripped 5 bases from V and 10 bases from J, with 12 bases between. The CDR3 covers 12 residues. CDR3 loop: CASSTRLGEQFF. The CDR3 DNA is TGTGCCAGCAGTACTAGGCTGGGCGAGCAGTTCTTC.

The sample holds many counts of this clonotype. The chain couples TRBV4-2 to TRBJ2-3; 11 bases align to TRBD2. Germline V gives CDR1 LGHNA, CDR2 YNFKEQ. This CDR3 has 14 amino acids. V was pared by 4 bases and J by 3 bases, with 0 bases of the junction left unmatched. CDR3 sequence: CASSRLAGTDTQYF. Written as DNA, the CDR3 is TGTGCCAGCAGCCGACTAGCGGGAACAGATACGCAGTATTTT.